This is a list of T cell receptor beta chains from one sample in a study of T and B cells in COVID-19 patients. TCRdb itself ran the multiplex PCR reads through MiXCR, one entry per CDR3 protein. The sample includes thousands of distinct CDR3 sequences, 27% of them seen just once. Sequencing was done on a sample of blood. The receptors stem from a human donor with active COVID-19. Both conserved end residues are part of each CDR3. Each record gives: V gene, D gene, J gene, clone size, CDR3 protein, CDR3 DNA. The D gene is left open where the match is weak. Only some rows state a clone size, as once, few, many or a class for expanded clones.

v_gene: TRBV7-9; d_gene: NA; j_gene: TRBJ1-4; abundance: NA; CDR3aa: CASSSRGNEKLFF; CDR3nt: TGTGCCAGCAGCTCCCGGGGAAATGAAAAACTGTTTTTT
v_gene: TRBV5-4; d_gene: TRBD2; j_gene: TRBJ2-5; abundance: few; CDR3aa: CASSPLKRGGRVQETQYF; CDR3nt: TGTGCCAGCAGCCCCCTAAAGCGGGGGGGCCGGGTACAAGAGACCCAGTACTTC
v_gene: TRBV27; d_gene: NA; j_gene: TRBJ2-7; abundance: medium-sized; CDR3aa: CASSLNGRRGEQYF; CDR3nt: TGTGCCAGCAGTTTAAACGGGAGAAGGGGCGAGCAGTACTTC
v_gene: TRBV6-1; d_gene: NA; j_gene: TRBJ2-5; abundance: medium-sized; CDR3aa: CASSEARVTSGETQYF; CDR3nt: TGTGCCAGCAGTGAAGCGCGGGTCACTTCGGGAGAGACCCAGTACTTC
v_gene: TRBV11-2; d_gene: NA; j_gene: TRBJ1-1; abundance: NA; CDR3aa: CASSLTPLNTEAFF; CDR3nt: TGTGCCAGCAGCTTAACGCCTCTGAACACTGAAGCTTTCTTT
v_gene: TRBV5-6; d_gene: NA; j_gene: TRBJ1-5; abundance: NA; CDR3aa: CASSLRGAIRAHQPQHF; CDR3nt: TGTGCCAGCAGCTTGCGGGGGGCAATAAGGGCTCATCAGCCCCAGCATTTT
v_gene: TRBV19; d_gene: NA; j_gene: TRBJ1-2; abundance: medium-sized; CDR3aa: CASWTAWDGYTF; CDR3nt: TGTGCCAGTTGGACGGCTTGGGATGGCTACACCTTC
v_gene: TRBV18; d_gene: TRBD1; j_gene: TRBJ1-3; abundance: medium-sized; CDR3aa: CASSLGTGNGNTIYF; CDR3nt: TGTGCCAGCTCACTCGGGACAGGGAATGGAAACACCATATATTTT
v_gene: TRBV29-1; d_gene: NA; j_gene: TRBJ1-5; abundance: large; CDR3aa: CSVEFSLGQPQHF; CDR3nt: TGCAGCGTTGAGTTCAGCCTCGGTCAGCCCCAGCATTTT
v_gene: TRBV27; d_gene: NA; j_gene: TRBJ1-1; abundance: NA; CDR3aa: CASSLGRESTEAFF; CDR3nt: TGTGCCAGCAGTTTAGGACGAGAGAGCACTGAAGCTTTCTTT
v_gene: TRBV29-1; d_gene: TRBD2; j_gene: TRBJ2-7; abundance: NA; CDR3aa: CSVEIRGGLAGVSYEQYF; CDR3nt: TGCAGCGTTGAAATAAGGGGCGGACTAGCGGGGGTCTCCTACGAGCAGTACTTC
v_gene: TRBV5-4; d_gene: TRBD1; j_gene: TRBJ1-2; abundance: few; CDR3aa: CASSFEPTGSGYGYTF; CDR3nt: TGTGCCAGCAGCTTTGAGCCGACAGGGTCGGGCTATGGCTACACCTTC
v_gene: TRBV19; d_gene: TRBD1; j_gene: TRBJ1-5; abundance: NA; CDR3aa: CASVPGQGRNQPQHF; CDR3nt: TGTGCCAGTGTCCCGGGACAGGGACGCAATCAGCCCCAGCATTTT